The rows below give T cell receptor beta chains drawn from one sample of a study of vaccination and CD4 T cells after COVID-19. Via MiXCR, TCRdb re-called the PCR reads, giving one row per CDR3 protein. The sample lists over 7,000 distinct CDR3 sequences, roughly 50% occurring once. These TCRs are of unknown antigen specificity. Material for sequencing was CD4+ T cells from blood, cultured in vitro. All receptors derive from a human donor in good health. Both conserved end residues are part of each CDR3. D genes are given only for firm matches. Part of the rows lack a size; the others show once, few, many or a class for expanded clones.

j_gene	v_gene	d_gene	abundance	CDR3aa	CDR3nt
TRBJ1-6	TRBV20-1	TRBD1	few	CSAGIGQGIGNSPLHF	TGCAGTGCTGGAATTGGACAGGGGATCGGTAATTCACCCCTCCACTTT
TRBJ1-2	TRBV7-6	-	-	CASSLFQSGVFLNYGYTF	TGTGCCAGCAGCCTATTTCAGTCAGGGGTCTTCCTTAACTATGGCTACACCTTC
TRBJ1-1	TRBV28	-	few	CASSPLQGMVTEAFF	TGTGCCAGCAGTCCCCTACAGGGTATGGTCACTGAAGCTTTCTTT
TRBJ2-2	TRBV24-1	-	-	CATSIDFNTGELFF	TGTGCCACGAGCATCGACTTCAACACCGGGGAGCTGTTTTTT
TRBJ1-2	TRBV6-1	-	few	CASSEAGGVLWGYTF	TGTGCCAGCAGTGAAGCAGGGGGGGTATTGTGGGGCTACACCTTC
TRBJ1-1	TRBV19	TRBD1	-	CASSRQGDTEAFF	TGTGCCAGTAGTCGGCAGGGGGACACTGAAGCTTTCTTT
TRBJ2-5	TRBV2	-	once	CASMRGETQYF	TGTGCCAGCATGAGGGGCGAGACCCAGTACTTC
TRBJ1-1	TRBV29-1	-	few	CSVSLLLADTEAFF	TGCAGCGTGAGTCTGCTCTTGGCGGACACTGAAGCTTTCTTT
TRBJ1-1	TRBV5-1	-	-	CASSLESPTEAFF	TGCGCCAGCAGCTTGGAGAGTCCCACTGAAGCTTTCTTT
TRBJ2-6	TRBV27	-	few	CASSLSKGLSAGANVLTF	TGTGCCAGCAGTTTATCCAAAGGGCTGAGTGCTGGGGCCAACGTCCTGACTTTC
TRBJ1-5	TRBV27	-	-	CASTETSGGHQPQHF	TGTGCCAGCACCGAGACTAGCGGGGGGCACCAGCCCCAGCATTTT
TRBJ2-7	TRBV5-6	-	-	CASSSGTGQYF	TGTGCCAGCAGCTCTGGAACAGGGCAGTACTTC
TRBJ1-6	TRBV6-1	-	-	CASRLRDTSSPLHF	TGTGCCAGCAGACTCCGGGACACAAGTTCACCCCTCCACTTT
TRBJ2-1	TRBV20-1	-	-	CSASLRSDHNEQFF	TGCAGTGCCTCCCTCAGGAGTGATCACAATGAGCAGTTCTTC
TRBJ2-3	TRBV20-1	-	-	CSALDSGGNTQYF	TGCAGTGCCCTAGACTCTGGCGGGAATACGCAGTATTTT
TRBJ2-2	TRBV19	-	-	CASKGGRNTGELFF	TGTGCCAGTAAAGGGGGGCGTAACACCGGGGAGCTGTTTTTT
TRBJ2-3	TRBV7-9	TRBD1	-	CASSHGGDRTDTQYF	TGTGCCAGCAGCCACGGAGGGGACAGGACAGATACGCAGTATTTT
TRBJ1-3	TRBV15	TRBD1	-	CATREQGSGNTIYF	TGTGCCACCAGGGAACAGGGGTCTGGAAACACCATATATTTT
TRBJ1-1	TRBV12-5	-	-	CASGTSWQELNTEAFF	TGTGCTAGTGGCACCTCCTGGCAGGAACTGAACACTGAAGCTTTCTTT
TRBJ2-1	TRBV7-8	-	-	CASSHQRPADPRQFF	TGTGCCAGCAGCCACCAGCGACCGGCTGACCCAAGGCAGTTCTTC
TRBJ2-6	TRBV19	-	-	CASSRGSSGANVLTF	TGTGCCAGTAGTAGGGGGAGCTCTGGGGCCAACGTCCTGACTTTC
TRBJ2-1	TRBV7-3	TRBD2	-	CASSLRGGAYEQFF	TGTGCCAGCAGCTTACGGGGGGGGGCCTATGAGCAGTTCTTC
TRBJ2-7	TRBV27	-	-	CASSPRVLTGYEQYF	TGTGCCAGCAGTCCCCGGGTCCTAACGGGGTACGAGCAGTACTTC
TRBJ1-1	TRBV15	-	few	CATSREGRTEAFF	TGTGCCACCAGCAGAGAAGGGAGAACTGAAGCTTTCTTT
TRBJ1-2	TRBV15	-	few	CATSRDSDGYTF	TGTGCCACCAGCAGAGACAGCGATGGCTACACCTTC
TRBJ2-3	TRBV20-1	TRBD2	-	CSAPGLAGDTQYF	TGCAGTGCCCCGGGACTAGCGGGAGATACGCAGTATTTT
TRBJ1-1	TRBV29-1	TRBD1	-	CSVGPGGFTEAFF	TGCAGCGTTGGGCCAGGGGGATTCACTGAAGCTTTCTTT
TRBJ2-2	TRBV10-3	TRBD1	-	CAIKGPTGGTGELFF	TGTGCCATCAAGGGCCCGACAGGGGGAACCGGGGAGCTGTTTTTT